The following is a T cell receptor (beta chain) sequence with its context. Antigen specificity is unknown. The sample comes from a study of persistence of HIV-infected CD4 T cells. Cells were stimulated with CMV-infected fibroblast lysates at roughly 10 ug/mL. CD40L-negative CD69-negative CD45RO-high memory CD4+ T cells were sorted as populations depleted of antigen-responding cells. The libraries were made with immunoSEQ version 4 in survey mode. Genomic DNA was diluted to around 10 ng/uL, up to roughly 1 ug per sample. The assay was immunoSEQ multiplex PCR, and TCRdb's table has in-frame clones only and misses some. This table has tens of thousands of clones, roughly four fifths appearing once. The germline V gene encodes CDR1 MNHEY and CDR2 SVGAGI. CDR3 length: 12 residues. V was pared by 8 bases and J by 5 bases, with 12 bases between.

The genes are TRBV6-5 and TRBJ2-5; TRBD2 might be the D (5 bases). Sequencing used CD4+ T cells sorted from PBMCs after roughly 17-hour stimulation, obtained from a patient who received antiretroviral therapy. The clonotype comes from an adult man with HIV who was CMV-seropositive. CDR3 in amino acids: CASSPTGETQYF. CDR3 in DNA: TGTGCCAGCTCCCCGACGGGGGAGACCCAGTACTTC.